These 28 T cell receptor beta chains came from one sample sequenced in a study of regulatory T cells in long-lasting Graves disease. Sample time point: persistent/refractory GD, antithyroid drugs over 5 years with positive TRAb. With RNA extracted from PBMCs as input, the TCR library was made. TCR beta libraries were built with iRepertoire HTBI primers and Arm-PCR of CDR3 regions. MiXCR was run by TCRdb on the multiplex PCR reads, yielding one entry per CDR3 protein. This sample has 400,000 or so distinct CDR3 sequences, with about 20% found just once. This specimen was peripheral blood mononuclear cells (PBMCs), taken when the disease was refractory, from a patient treated with antithyroid drugs. The receptors were gathered from a female donor with Graves disease.

This clonotype has ten or more counts. The CDR3 sequence: CASSYAAGGNEQYF. The CDR3, as DNA: TGTGCCAGCAGTTACGCAGCAGGGGGCAACGAGCAGTACTTC. The J gene is TRBJ2-7, the V gene TRBV6-5, with 8 bases matching TRBD1. The CDR3 has 14 amino acids. V lost 2 bases, J lost 5 bases, and 5 bases stayed unmatched. Germline-derived CDR1 and CDR2 are MNHEY and SVGAGI.

This rearrangement joins TRBV20-1 to TRBJ1-5, with D hard to call. Germline loops: CDR1 DFQATT, CDR2 SNEGSKA (reference sequence). Deletions cut 6 bases from V and 2 bases from J, with 11 bases between. The CDR3 is 13 residues long. The CDR3 reads CSAVNMGNQPQHF. In nucleotides, the CDR3 is TGCAGTGCGGTTAATATGGGCAATCAGCCCCAGCATTTT.

This clonotype has at least ten counts. The chain uses TRBV11-2 and TRBJ1-2; 9 nucleotides agree with TRBD1. CDR3 length: 13 residues. Germline V gene data show CDR1 as SGHAT and CDR2 as FQNNGV. V lost 5 bases and J lost 10; bases outside the gene matches: 8. In nucleotides, the CDR3 is TGTGCCAGCAGCCGGGACAGGGATCGGGACTACACCTTC. It specifies CASSRDRDRDYTF.

This clonotype was detected a few times. The CDR3 here is CASSRGQGEVNTEAFF. The CDR3, as DNA: TGTGCCAGCAGCCGAGGACAGGGGGAGGTGAACACTGAAGCTTTCTTT. J is TRBJ1-1 and V is TRBV14, with TRBD1 identical over 10 bases. CDR1 and CDR2 from the germline V gene are SGHDN and FVKESK. Losses at the gene ends were 4 bases for V and 0 bases for J; bases not matched to a gene: 5. The CDR3 length is 16 residues.

The chain is built from TRBV24-1 and TRBJ2-1; 8 bases map to TRBD2. Trimming took 7 bases from V and 3 from J; bases not matched to a gene: 1. This CDR3 is 13 amino acids long. Germline V gives CDR1 KGHDR, CDR2 SFDVKD. CDR3 loop: CATSAGGYNEQFF. The DNA of the CDR3 is TGTGCCACCAGCGCGGGGGGCTACAATGAGCAGTTCTTC.

V gene TRBV20-1 combines with J gene TRBJ2-7, with no clear D. The CDR3 runs to 13 residues. The ends were cut back, 4 bases at V and 2 bases at J, with 12 bases in the middle. Germline V lookup: CDR1 DFQATT, CDR2 SNEGSKA (reference sequence). The CDR3 sequence is CSATPPGTYEQYF. Here the CDR3 DNA reads TGCAGTGCTACCCCCCCGGGTACCTACGAGCAGTACTTC.

This clonotype showed up just once. The CDR3 nucleotides are TGTGCCAGCAGTTTCGCCAGGGCTACCTACGAGCAGTACTTC. It yields the protein CASSFARATYEQYF. This sequence joins TRBV27 and TRBJ2-7; TRBD1 is a possible D gene (5 bases). CDR3 size: 14 residues. Trimming left V 3 bases short and J 2 bases short, with 11 bases between. Germline V gene data show CDR1 as MNHEY and CDR2 as SMNVEV (reference sequence).

In DNA form, the CDR3 reads TGCAGCGTCCTTGCGGACCGGGACAGGGGATTGCATGGCTACACCTTC. Amino acids: CSVLADRDRGLHGYTF. This rearrangement joins TRBV29-1 to TRBJ1-2; 10 positions agree with TRBD1. After removal of 6 bases from V and 6 bases from J, the junction contained 16 bases not matched to a gene. This CDR3 contains 16 residues. Germline loops: CDR1 SQVTM, CDR2 ANQGSEA.

This clonotype was picked up a small number of times. The CDR3 spells CSARRRSVDGYTF. The CDR3 coding sequence is TGCAGTGCGCGCCGTAGGAGCGTTGATGGCTACACCTTC. The rearrangement uses TRBV20-1 and TRBJ1-2; no reliable D call. Trimming took off 6 bases at V and 6 bases at J, with 17 bases between the two ends. Germline-derived CDR1 and CDR2 are DFQATT and SNEGSKA (reference sequence). The CDR3 is made up of 13 amino acids.

The sample holds many counts of this clonotype. This chain connects TRBV7-9 to TRBJ2-5, with no clear D. The CDR3 runs 12 residues. In germline, CDR1 is SEHNR, CDR2 FQNEAQ (reference sequence). Between the trimmed V and J ends, which lost 6 bases and 0 bases, there was a span of 5 bases. As DNA, the CDR3 is TGTGCCAGCAGGGCCTACCAAGAGACCCAGTACTTC. Translated: CASRAYQETQYF.

The chain carries TRBV19 and TRBJ1-1; perhaps TRBD1 as D (6 bases). The CDR3 extends over 17 amino acids. V shed 5 bases and J shed 0 bases, with 19 bases lying between them. Per the germline V gene, CDR1 is LNHDA and CDR2 is SQIVND (reference sequence). The CDR3 here is CASSLVTGSSMNTEAFF. CDR3 bases: TGTGCCAGTAGTCTCGTAACAGGGTCCAGCATGAACACTGAAGCTTTCTTT.

V and J are TRBV24-1 and TRBJ1-5; unclear D gene. CDR3 size: 17 residues. Trimming pared 2 bases from V and 1 base from J, leaving 14 bases between. CDR1 and CDR2 (germline): KGHDR, SFDVKD. The CDR3 sequence is CATSDSNGVYSNQPQHF. The CDR3 DNA follows: TGTGCCACCAGTGATTCCAACGGGGTCTACAGCAATCAGCCCCAGCATTTT.

This clonotype was observed a handful of times. The V and J genes are TRBV19 and TRBJ1-1; maybe TRBD1 (5 bases). The CDR3 contains 15 residues. Trimming pared 7 bases from V and 3 bases from J, leaving 18 bases between. Germline V gene sequence: CDR1 LNHDA, CDR2 SQIVND (reference sequence). CDR3 nucleotide sequence: TGTGCCAGTACCCCATCCGACAGATTTCACACTGAAGCTTTCTTT. This gives the protein CASTPSDRFHTEAFF.

This clonotype showed up many times. CDR3 nucleotide sequence: TGTGCCAGCAGCTTAGAGGGCGGATCCTCCTACGAGCAGTACTTC. Its translation is CASSLEGGSSYEQYF. This chain uses TRBV11-2 with TRBJ2-7; no clear D. CDR1 and CDR2 (germline): SGHAT, FQNNGV. The CDR3 is made up of 15 amino acids. Between the trimmed V and J ends, which lost 0 bases and 0 bases, there was a span of 9 bases. The full variable domain, in which reference TRBV11-2 and TRBJ2-7 provide the parts outside the CDR3, is EAGVAQSPRYKIIEKRQSVAFWCNPISGHATLYWYQQILGQGPKLLIQFQNNGVVDDSQLPKDRFSAERLKGVDSTLKIQPAKLEDSAVYLCASSLEGGSSYEQYFGPGTRLTVT.

This chain connects TRBV6-2 or TRBV6-3 to TRBJ1-6; the D gene is possibly TRBD1 (6 bases). Germline CDR1 MNHEY, CDR2 SVGEGT. This CDR3 comprises 12 residues. Trimming left V 6 bases short and J 8 bases short, with 8 bases between. The CDR3 sequence: CASRDRDSPLHF. DNA for the CDR3: TGTGCCAGCAGGGACAGAGATTCACCCCTCCACTTT.

The table lists this clonotype with a few counts. V gene TRBV12-5 combines with J gene TRBJ2-7; D unclear. Between the trimmed V and J ends, which lost 0 bases and 3 bases, there was a span of 9 bases. Germline assignment: CDR1 LGHNT and CDR2 FRNRAP. CDR3 length: 14 amino acids. CDR3 sequence: CASGLVESDYEQYF. CDR3 sequence (DNA): TGTGCTAGTGGTTTGGTAGAAAGTGACTACGAGCAGTACTTC. The whole variable domain, remainder taken from reference TRBV12-5 and TRBJ2-7, is DARVTQTPRHKVTEMGQEVTMRCQPILGHNTVFWYRQTMMQGLELLAYFRNRAPLDDSGMPKDRFSAEMPDATLATLKIQPSEPRDSAVYFCASGLVESDYEQYFGPGTRLTVT.

The chain's CDR3 is CASSRQGNIQYF. DNA for the CDR3: TGTGCCAGCAGCAGACAGGGGAACATTCAGTACTTC. The genes are TRBV11-2 and TRBJ2-4; 8 nucleotides align to TRBD1. This CDR3 has 12 residues. Germline values: CDR1 SGHAT, CDR2 FQNNGV. Unmatched junction bases numbered 1, after V lost 5 bases and J lost 7 bases.

In regard to this clonotype: Since a much larger clone is just one base distant, this may be a read error. The V and J genes are TRBV12-3 or TRBV12-4 and TRBJ2-7; TRBD1 matches at 7 bases. J lost 4 bases, V lost 11 bases, and 17 bases had no gene match. The CDR3 has 15 residues. The CDR3 nucleotides are TGTGCCGGCATGTCCCCGGGGCAGGGGGTGTACGAGCAGTACTTC. Translating it yields CAGMSPGQGVYEQYF.

The chain combines TRBV6-2 or TRBV6-3 with TRBJ2-6; D is unresolved. CDR1 and CDR2 (germline): MNHEY, SVGEGT. The CDR3 is 15 residues long. V lost 6 bases and J 1 base, leaving 10 bases between the germline ends. CDR3 in DNA: TGTGCCAGCAGGGCTTCTCCTTCTGGGGCCAACGTCCTGACTTTC. This translates into CASRASPSGANVLTF.

With regard to this clonotype: The DNA is omitted, as the CDR3 cannot be located on it reliably, and the CDR3 follows TCRdb's listing. V gene TRBV30 combines with J gene TRBJ1-2; TRBD1 is the table's D call and was not checked against the DNA. With termini counted, the CDR3 has 13 amino acids. The germline gives CDR1 GTSNPN, CDR2 SVGIG (reference sequence). CDR3 in amino acids: CAWGPGTGSGYIF.

The rearrangement joins TRBV18 to TRBJ2-7; TRBD1 or TRBD2 may be the D gene (7 bases each). Germline CDR1 reads KGHSH; CDR2 reads LQKENI. V lost 0 bases and J 2 bases, leaving 14 bases between the germline ends. This CDR3 spans 16 amino acids. The CDR3 DNA follows: TGTGCCAGCTCACCACCTCAGGGGGAGGGGACCTACGAGCAGTACTTC. It yields the protein CASSPPQGEGTYEQYF. Full variable domain (missing parts from reference TRBV18 and TRBJ2-7): NAGVMQNPRHLVRRRGQEARLRCSPMKGHSHVYWYRQLPEEGLKFMVYLQKENIIDESGMPKERFSAEFPKEGPSILRIQQVVRGDSAAYFCASSPPQGEGTYEQYFGPGTRLTVT.

Note on this clonotype: The CDR3 does not end in the conserved phenylalanine or tryptophan, so this is likely a read error. The gene calls are TRBV20-1 and TRBJ2-3; no clear D gene. From germline, CDR1 is DFQATT and CDR2 SNEGSKA (reference sequence). Trimming removed 0 bases from V and 1 base from J, with 14 bases in between. CDR3 size: 16 residues. CDR3 bases: TGCAGTGCTAGAGAAAACACGGGTTTTGGCACAGATACGCAGTATTCT. Amino acids: CSARENTGFGTDTQYS.

The chain links TRBV5-1 to TRBJ2-1; D not resolved. The length of the CDR3 is 13 residues. Germline-derived CDR1 and CDR2 are SGHRS and YFSETQ. V shed 4 bases and J shed 4 bases, with 9 bases lying between them. CDR3 region: CASSGPGYNEQFF. The DNA for the CDR3 is TGCGCCAGCAGCGGACCAGGTTACAATGAGCAGTTCTTC.

This chain uses TRBV29-1 with TRBJ2-7; D remains unclear. Trimming stripped 0 bases from V and 9 bases from J, with 6 bases between. The CDR3 is made up of 10 amino acids. In germline, CDR1 is SQVTM, CDR2 ANQGSEA. The CDR3 coding sequence is TGCAGCGTTGAAGAGGGCGGGCAGTACTTC. The encoded protein is CSVEEGGQYF.

This clonotype was picked up many times. This sequence joins TRBV20-1 and TRBJ2-2; 8 bases line up with TRBD1. Germline values: CDR1 DFQATT, CDR2 SNEGSKA (reference sequence). The V segment lost 5 bases and the J segment 0 bases; nucleotides outside the gene matches: 5. The CDR3 is 15 residues long. The CDR3, as DNA: TGCAGTGCTTCTACGGGACAGGCGAACACCGGGGAGCTGTTTTTT. Its translation is CSASTGQANTGELFF.

This sequence joins TRBV7-9 and TRBJ2-7; D gene ambiguous. The CDR3 contains 12 residues. Trimming cost V 5 bases and J 3 bases, with 8 bases left between them. Germline CDR1 is SEHNR and CDR2 is FQNEAQ (reference sequence). CDR3 sequence reads: CASSEDGYEQYF. DNA for the CDR3: TGTGCCAGCAGCGAAGACGGCTACGAGCAGTACTTC.

In its sample, this clonotype was seen many times. This chain connects TRBV27 to TRBJ1-3; no reliable D call. V lost 0 bases to trimming and J lost 1 base, with 7 bases between them. This CDR3 contains 15 residues. CDR1 MNHEY and CDR2 SMNVEV come from the germline V gene (reference sequence). CDR3 DNA sequence: TGTGCCAGCAGTTTATCTTGGGGTTCTGGAAACACCATATATTTT. It specifies CASSLSWGSGNTIYF.

This clonotype was detected many times. CDR3 DNA: TGTGCCAGCAGCTTCTACACTGGAGTAAATGAAAAACTGTTTTTT. It yields the protein CASSFYTGVNEKLFF. The rearrangement joins TRBV5-5 to TRBJ1-4; D not certain. V lost 2 bases and J 5 bases, leaving 13 bases between the germline ends. Germline CDR1 SGHKS, CDR2 YYEKEE (reference sequence). The length of the CDR3 is 15 residues.